These 21 T cell receptor beta chains came from one sample sequenced in a study of OX40 agonist ivuxolimab in advanced cancers. Sequenced by immunoSEQ multiplex PCR; TCRdb stores in-frame clones only, minus some. The table lists 130,000 or so clones, roughly nine tenths of them singletons. The source was CD4+ or CD8+ T cells sorted from blood, collected in a trial of the OX40 agonist ivuxolimab. These TCRs come from an adult with an advanced solid tumor such as melanoma, head and neck, liver or kidney cancer.

This clone has only a few counts. The V and J genes are TRBV28 and TRBJ1-1, with D unresolved. V was shortened by 6 bases and J by 5 bases, with 16 bases between the two germline ends. In germline, CDR1 is MDHEN, CDR2 SYDVKM. This CDR3 comprises 14 residues. DNA for the CDR3: TGTGCCAGCAGCCCACCGGGAGGGTCAACTGAAGCTTTCTTT. This encodes CASSPPGGSTEAFF.

This chain connects TRBV7-8 to TRBJ1-5; 7 positions match TRBD1. Losses at the gene ends were 2 bases for V and 7 bases for J; bases not matched to a gene: 8. Germline values: CDR1 SGHVS, CDR2 FQNEAQ. CDR3 length: 15 amino acids. CDR3: CASSLSQGVGQPQHF. DNA for the CDR3: TGTGCCAGCAGCTTAAGCCAGGGGGTCGGGCAGCCCCAGCATTTT.

The J gene is TRBJ1-1, the V gene TRBV6-5; possibly TRBD1 for D (5 bases). V was cut by 5 bases and J by 7 bases, with 14 bases left in between. The CDR3 spans 13 residues. Germline V gives CDR1 MNHEY, CDR2 SVGAGI. CDR3 loop: CASSPDKGREAFF. Here the CDR3 DNA reads TGTGCCAGCAGTCCGGACAAAGGGCGTGAAGCTTTCTTT.

This sequence joins TRBV6-5 and TRBJ1-5, with 11 bases fitting TRBD1. Trimming removed 9 bases from V and 5 bases from J; junction bases left unmatched: 6. CDR3 length: 14 amino acids. The germline V gene has CDR1 MNHEY and CDR2 SVGAGI. In DNA, the CDR3 is TGTGCCAGGGGGCCGGGACAGGGGGATCAGCCCCAGCATTTT. Translated: CARGPGQGDQPQHF.

The V gene is TRBV7-9, the J gene TRBJ2-5; TRBD1 matches at 9 bases. Germline CDR1 is SEHNR and CDR2 is FQNEAQ (reference sequence). J was trimmed by 4 bases and V by 4 bases; bases with no gene match: 4. This CDR3 contains 14 residues. CDR3 protein: CASSWTGVRETQYF. The CDR3 DNA sequence: TGTGCCAGCAGCTGGACAGGGGTACGAGAGACCCAGTACTTC. The full variable domain, with the rest looked up from reference TRBV7-9 and TRBJ2-5, is DTGVSQNPRHKITKRGQNVTFRCDPISEHNRLYWYRQTLGQGPEFLTYFQNEAQLEKSRLLSDRFSAERPKGSFSTLEIQRTEQGDSAMYLCASSWTGVRETQYFGPGTRLLVL.

The chain has TRBV7-4 and TRBJ1-2; D unresolved. The V and J ends lost 4 bases and 5 bases respectively, with 14 bases between them. This CDR3 has 14 amino acids. Germline V gene sequence: CDR1 SGHVT, CDR2 SQSDAQ. In DNA form, the CDR3 reads TGTGCCAGCAGCTCTAGGATGGGTTCGTATGGCTACACCTTC. This gives the protein CASSSRMGSYGYTF.

The rearrangement links TRBV5-5 to TRBJ2-3; 7 nucleotides line up with TRBD1. Germline values: CDR1 SGHKS, CDR2 YYEKEE (reference sequence). The junction had 5 bases not matched to a gene; V was cut back by 0 bases and J by 4 bases. CDR3 length equals 15 residues. CDR3 sequence: CASSLDRGFPDTQYF. CDR3 sequence (DNA): TGTGCCAGCAGCTTGGACAGGGGTTTCCCAGATACGCAGTATTTT.

The rearrangement links TRBV9 to TRBJ2-1; TRBD1 is a possible D gene (5 bases). The CDR3 covers 16 residues. Trimming took 0 bases from V and 2 from J, leaving 12 bases between them. Germline lookup yields CDR1 SGDLS and CDR2 YYNGEE. The CDR3 DNA is TGTGCCAGCAGCGTAGACGGCAGGGTGCCCTACAATGAGCAGTTCTTC. Protein: CASSVDGRVPYNEQFF.

J is TRBJ2-3 and V is TRBV6-5; 8 bases fit TRBD2. With 5 bases clipped from V and 6 bases from J, the junction kept 7 bases outside the gene matches. CDR1 and CDR2 from the germline V gene are MNHEY and SVGAGI. The CDR3 sequence is 14 residues long. The CDR3: CASSLRGEGDTQYF. CDR3 DNA sequence: TGTGCCAGCAGTCTGCGGGGGGAAGGTGATACGCAGTATTTT.

The chain combines TRBV12-5 with TRBJ2-3; no definite D call. Germline V gives CDR1 LGHNT, CDR2 FRNRAP. The CDR3 runs 12 residues. Between the trimmed V and J ends, which lost 3 bases and 2 bases, there was a span of 3 bases. This CDR3 reads CASGFNTDTQYF. For the CDR3, the DNA is TGTGCTAGTGGTTTCAACACAGATACGCAGTATTTT.

Only a few counts were recorded for this clone. The genes are TRBV18 and TRBJ1-1; TRBD1 matches at 7 bases. CDR3 size: 14 residues. The germline gives CDR1 KGHSH, CDR2 LQKENI. V lost 3 bases, J lost 3 bases, and 4 bases stayed unmatched. Written as DNA, the CDR3 is TGTGCCAGCTCACCTACAGGGGTAGACACTGAAGCTTTCTTT. It yields the protein CASSPTGVDTEAFF.

V and J are TRBV12-5 and TRBJ1-1, with D tentatively TRBD1 (5 bases). V was pared by 0 bases and J by 4 bases, with 9 bases between. Germline assignment: CDR1 LGHNT and CDR2 FRNRAP. The CDR3 contains 14 residues. The chain's CDR3 is CASGLVGVGTEAFF. In DNA, the CDR3 is TGTGCTAGTGGTTTGGTAGGGGTGGGCACTGAAGCTTTCTTT.

J is TRBJ2-4 and V is TRBV9; D is unresolved. The germline CDR1 and CDR2 sequences are SGDLS and YYNGEE. The CDR3 is 15 amino acids. V was cut by 0 bases and J by 2 bases, with 9 bases left in between. The CDR3 loop reads CASSVEGSSKNIQYF. DNA of the CDR3: TGTGCCAGCAGCGTAGAGGGCAGCTCCAAAAACATTCAGTACTTC.

This chain joins TRBV19 and TRBJ2-7, with 10 bases lining up with TRBD1. The ends lost 4 bases at V and 4 bases at J; junction bases unmatched: 7. The CDR3 contains 15 residues. Germline CDR1 and CDR2: LNHDA and SQIVND (reference sequence). The CDR3 here is CASSTGQGMKYEQYF. The CDR3 DNA is TGTGCCAGTAGTACGGGACAGGGGATGAAGTACGAGCAGTACTTC.

This CDR3 reads CASSILGVTEAFF. The CDR3 bases are TGTGCCAGTAGTATATTGGGGGTTACTGAAGCTTTCTTT. The rearrangement links TRBV19 to TRBJ1-1, with a weak D call TRBD1 (5 bases). The CDR3 loop spans 13 amino acids. Trimming cost V 2 bases and J 5 bases, with 9 bases left between them. Germline V gene sequence: CDR1 LNHDA, CDR2 SQIVND (reference sequence). Combining the CDR3 with reference TRBV19 and TRBJ1-1 gives the whole variable domain DGGITQSPKYLFRKEGQNVTLSCEQNLNHDAMYWYRQDPGQGLRLIYYSQIVNDFQKGDIAEGYSVSREKKESFPLTVTSAQKNPTAFYLCASSILGVTEAFFGQGTRLTVV.

The chain carries TRBV7-3 and TRBJ2-1; 7 nucleotides line up with TRBD2. V was pared by 5 bases and J by 8 bases, with 3 bases of the junction left unmatched. Germline CDR1 SGHTA, CDR2 FQGTGA. CDR3 length: 12 residues. Written as DNA, the CDR3 is TGTGCCAGCAGCCCCCGGGGGGATGAGCAGTTCTTC. Amino acid sequence: CASSPRGDEQFF. Variable domain in full (rest from reference TRBV7-3 and TRBJ2-1): GAGVSQTPSNKVTEKGKYVELRCDPISGHTALYWYRQSLGQGPEFLIYFQGTGAADDSGLPNDRFFAVRPEGSVSTLKIQRTERGDSAVYLCASSPRGDEQFFGPGTRLTVL.

This clone appeared a single time. The genes are TRBV6-1 and TRBJ2-7; 11 bases map to TRBD2. Germline CDR1 and CDR2: MNHNS and SASEGT. The CDR3 length is 16 residues. After removal of 0 bases from V and 2 bases from J, the junction contained 3 bases not matched to a gene. The CDR3 loop is CASSEAGTSGAYEQYF. Written as DNA, the CDR3 is TGTGCCAGCAGTGAAGCCGGGACTAGCGGAGCCTACGAGCAGTACTTC.

This sequence joins TRBV25-1 and TRBJ2-1, with 13 bases aligning to TRBD2. The junction had 7 bases not matched to a gene; V was cut back by 4 bases and J by 7 bases. The CDR3 loop spans 16 amino acids. The germline V gene has CDR1 MGHDK and CDR2 SYGVNS. CDR3 region: CASSARTSGRGNEQFF. The CDR3 nucleotides are TGTGCCAGCAGTGCGAGGACTAGCGGGAGAGGAAATGAGCAGTTCTTC.

The rearrangement uses TRBV7-6 and TRBJ1-5; 9 positions match TRBD1. The ends lost 5 bases at V and 6 bases at J; junction bases unmatched: 8. The germline gives CDR1 SGHVS, CDR2 FNYEAQ. CDR3 size: 15 residues. The CDR3 region has the DNA TGTGCCAGCAGCGCGGGACAGGGAAACGGTCAGCCCCAGCATTTT. Translated: CASSAGQGNGQPQHF.

The chain links TRBV7-2 to TRBJ2-1; possible D gene TRBD1, 5 bases. Germline CDR1 SGHTA, CDR2 FQGNSA. The CDR3 is 14 amino acids. V was shortened by 4 bases and J by 4 bases, with 11 bases between the two germline ends. The CDR3: CASSSRTTYNEQFF. CDR3 in DNA: TGTGCCAGCAGCTCGAGGACAACTTACAATGAGCAGTTCTTC.

This sequence joins TRBV15 and TRBJ2-2; 8 bases line up with TRBD2. Germline V gene data show CDR1 as LNHNV and CDR2 as YYDKDF (reference sequence). The length of the CDR3 is 16 residues. V was pared by 5 bases and J by 3 bases, with 8 bases of the junction left unmatched. The CDR3 reads CATSPPATSDTGELFF. DNA for the CDR3: TGTGCCACCAGCCCACCCGCGACTAGCGACACCGGGGAGCTGTTTTTT.